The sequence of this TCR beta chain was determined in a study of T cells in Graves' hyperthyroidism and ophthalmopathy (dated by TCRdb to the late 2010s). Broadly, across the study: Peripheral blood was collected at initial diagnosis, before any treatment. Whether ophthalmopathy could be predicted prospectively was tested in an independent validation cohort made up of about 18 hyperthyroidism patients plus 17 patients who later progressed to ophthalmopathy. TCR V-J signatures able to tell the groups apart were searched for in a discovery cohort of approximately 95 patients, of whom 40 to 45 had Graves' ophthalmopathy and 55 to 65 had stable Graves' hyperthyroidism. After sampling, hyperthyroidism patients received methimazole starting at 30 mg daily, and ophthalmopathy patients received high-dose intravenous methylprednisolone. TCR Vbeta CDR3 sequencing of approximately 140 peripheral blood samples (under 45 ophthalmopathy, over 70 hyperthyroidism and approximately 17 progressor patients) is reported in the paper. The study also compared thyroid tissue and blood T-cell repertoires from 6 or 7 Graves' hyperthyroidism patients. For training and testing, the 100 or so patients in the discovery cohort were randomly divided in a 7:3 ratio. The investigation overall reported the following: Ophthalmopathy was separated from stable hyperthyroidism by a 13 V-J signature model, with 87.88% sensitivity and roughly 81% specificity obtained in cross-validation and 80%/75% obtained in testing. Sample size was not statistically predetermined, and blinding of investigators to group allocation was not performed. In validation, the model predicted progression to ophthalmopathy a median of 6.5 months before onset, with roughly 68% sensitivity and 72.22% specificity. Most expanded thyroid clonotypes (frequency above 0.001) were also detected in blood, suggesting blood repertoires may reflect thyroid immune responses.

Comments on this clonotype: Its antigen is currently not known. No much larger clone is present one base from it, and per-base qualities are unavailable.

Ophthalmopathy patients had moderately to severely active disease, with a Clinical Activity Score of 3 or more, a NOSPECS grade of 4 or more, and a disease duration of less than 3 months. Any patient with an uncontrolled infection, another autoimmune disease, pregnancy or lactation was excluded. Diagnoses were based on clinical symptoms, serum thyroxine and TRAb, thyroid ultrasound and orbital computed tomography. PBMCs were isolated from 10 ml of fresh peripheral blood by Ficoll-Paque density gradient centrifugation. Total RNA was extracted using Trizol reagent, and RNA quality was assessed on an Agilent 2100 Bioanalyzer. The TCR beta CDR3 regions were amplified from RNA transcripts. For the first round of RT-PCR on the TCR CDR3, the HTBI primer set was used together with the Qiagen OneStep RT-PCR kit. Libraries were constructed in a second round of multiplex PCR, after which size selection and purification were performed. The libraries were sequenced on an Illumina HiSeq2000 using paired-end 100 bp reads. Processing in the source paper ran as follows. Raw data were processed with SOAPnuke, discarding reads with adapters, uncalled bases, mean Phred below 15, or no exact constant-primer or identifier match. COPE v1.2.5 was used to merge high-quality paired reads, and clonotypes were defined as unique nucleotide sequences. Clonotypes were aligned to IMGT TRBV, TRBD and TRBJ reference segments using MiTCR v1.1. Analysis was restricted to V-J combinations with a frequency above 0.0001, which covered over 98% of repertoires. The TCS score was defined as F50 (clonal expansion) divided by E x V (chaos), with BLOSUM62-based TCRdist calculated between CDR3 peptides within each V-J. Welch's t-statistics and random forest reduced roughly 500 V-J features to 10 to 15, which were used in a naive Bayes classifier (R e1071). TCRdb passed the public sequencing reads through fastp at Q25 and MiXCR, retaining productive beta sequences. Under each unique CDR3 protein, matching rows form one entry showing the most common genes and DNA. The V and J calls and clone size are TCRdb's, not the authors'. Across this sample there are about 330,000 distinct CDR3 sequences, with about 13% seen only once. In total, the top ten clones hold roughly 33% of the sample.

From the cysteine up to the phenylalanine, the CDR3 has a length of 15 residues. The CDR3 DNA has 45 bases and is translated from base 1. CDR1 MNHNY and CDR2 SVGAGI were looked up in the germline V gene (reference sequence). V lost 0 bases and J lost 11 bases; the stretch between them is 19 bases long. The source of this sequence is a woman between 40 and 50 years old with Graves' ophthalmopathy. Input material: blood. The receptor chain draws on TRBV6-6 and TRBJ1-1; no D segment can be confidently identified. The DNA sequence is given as TGTGCCAGCAGTTACTCTGGGGTCAACACCCCGGCGGCTTTCTTT. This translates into CASSYSGVNTPAAFF.